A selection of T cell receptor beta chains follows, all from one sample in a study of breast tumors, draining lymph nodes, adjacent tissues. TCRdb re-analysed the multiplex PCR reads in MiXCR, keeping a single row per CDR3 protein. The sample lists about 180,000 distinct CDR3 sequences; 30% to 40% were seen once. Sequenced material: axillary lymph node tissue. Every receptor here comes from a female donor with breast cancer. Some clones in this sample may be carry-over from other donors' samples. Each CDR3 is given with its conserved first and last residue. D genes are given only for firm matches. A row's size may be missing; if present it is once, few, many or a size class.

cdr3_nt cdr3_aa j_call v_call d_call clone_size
TGTGCCAGCAGCGTAGTAGGGGGAAATTCACCCCTCCACTTT CASSVVGGNSPLHF TRBJ1-6 TRBV9 - -
TGTGCCAGCATAACAGGGGTGGGCACTGAAGCTTTCTTT CASITGVGTEAFF TRBJ1-1 TRBV28 TRBD1 once
TGCGCCAGCAGCTTGCATGGACAGGCTTTGTTT CASSLHGQALF TRBJ2-3 TRBV5-1 TRBD1 many
TGTGCCTGGAGTGGGGGGGACGCAGATACGCAGTATTTT CAWSGGDADTQYF TRBJ2-3 TRBV30 - many
TGCAGTGCTAGAGACGCGGCTAGCGGGACGAAGGAGCTGTTTTTT CSARDAASGTKELFF TRBJ2-2 TRBV20-1 TRBD2 many
TGTGCCAGCAGTCACTCAGGGGGCGGCCAGCCCCAGCATTTT CASSHSGGGQPQHF TRBJ1-5 TRBV6-5 TRBD1 few
TGTGCCAGCAGCCAAACACGGAATGTCGGCTACACCTTC CASSQTRNVGYTF TRBJ1-2 TRBV14 - many
TGCGCCAGCGCCAGGGGTTCCTTACGCACAGATACGCAGTATTTT CASARGSLRTDTQYF TRBJ2-3 TRBV5-1 - many
TGCAGTGCTAGAGATCCAAGCGGGGACTCTAACACCGGGGAGCTGTTTTTT CSARDPSGDSNTGELFF TRBJ2-2 TRBV20-1 TRBD2 -
TGCGCCAGCAGCAACGGGGAAGAGACCCAGTACTTC CASSNGEETQYF TRBJ2-5 TRBV5-1 - -
TGTGCCAGTACCCTCGGGACTTTCCAAGATACGTGGTATTTT CASTLGTFQDTWYF TRBJ2-3 TRBV19 - -
TGTGCCAGCATCCAGAGAGTAGCGGGGTCCTATGGCTACACCTTC CASIQRVAGSYGYTF TRBJ1-2 TRBV28 - few
TGTGCCAGCGGACTCCACGAGCAGTACTTC CASGLHEQYF TRBJ2-7 TRBV28 - -
TGTGCCAGCAGTCAACAGGGCTCTGGAAACACCATATATTTT CASSQQGSGNTIYF TRBJ1-3 TRBV6-1 - few
TGTGCCAGCTCAAAACAGGGCGGCACAGATACGCAGTATTTT CASSKQGGTDTQYF TRBJ2-3 TRBV18 - many
TGTGCCAGCAGCTTAGTGGCTAGCGGCGGGGGTGAGCAGTTCTTC CASSLVASGGGEQFF TRBJ2-1 TRBV7-9 TRBD2 many
TGTGCCAGTAGTCCGCCAGCAGGACTAGAGTCACCCCTCCACTTT CASSPPAGLESPLHF TRBJ1-6 TRBV19 - many
TGTGCCAGCTGCTTTGGGGACAGGGAATCACCCCTCCACTTT CASCFGDRESPLHF TRBJ1-6 TRBV7-8 TRBD1 few
TGTGCCAGCAATCAGGGGACCGAGCAGTACTTC CASNQGTEQYF TRBJ2-7 TRBV6-2/TRBV6-3 - many
TGTGCCACCAGTGATCATGGACAGGGGGCGGACAATGAGCAGTTCTTC CATSDHGQGADNEQFF TRBJ2-1 TRBV24-1 TRBD1 many
TGTGCCAGCAGTTACCAGGGATCCTCAGGAAACACCATATATTTT CASSYQGSSGNTIYF TRBJ1-3 TRBV6-5 - many
TGTGCCATCAGCGAGAGCTCGGGACAGGGACAAGAGGTCGCCTACGAGCAGTACTTC CAISESSGQGQEVAYEQYF TRBJ2-7 TRBV10-3 TRBD1 -
TGCGCCAGCAGCCACATGACAGGGGACATGAACACTGAAGCTTTCTTT CASSHMTGDMNTEAFF TRBJ1-1 TRBV4-1 TRBD1 -
TGTGCCACCAGCTTCGGGACCCGTAGTGAGACCCAGTACTTC CATSFGTRSETQYF TRBJ2-5 TRBV15 - many
TGTGCCAGTACCCCTATGCCGGGGGCGGATGGCTACACCTTC CASTPMPGADGYTF TRBJ1-2 TRBV2 - many